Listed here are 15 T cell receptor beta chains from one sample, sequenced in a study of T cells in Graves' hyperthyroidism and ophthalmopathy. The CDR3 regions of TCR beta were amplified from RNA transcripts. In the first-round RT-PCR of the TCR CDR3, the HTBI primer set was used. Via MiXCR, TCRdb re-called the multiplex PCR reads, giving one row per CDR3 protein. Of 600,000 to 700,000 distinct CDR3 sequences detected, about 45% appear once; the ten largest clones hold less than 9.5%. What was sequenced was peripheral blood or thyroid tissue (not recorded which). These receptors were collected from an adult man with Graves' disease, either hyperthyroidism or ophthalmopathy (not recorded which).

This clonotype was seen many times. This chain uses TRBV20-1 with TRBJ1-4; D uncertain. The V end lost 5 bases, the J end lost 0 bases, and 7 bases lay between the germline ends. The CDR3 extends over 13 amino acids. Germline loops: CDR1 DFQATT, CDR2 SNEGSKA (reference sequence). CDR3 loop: CSAAKSTNEKLFF. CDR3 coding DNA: TGCAGTGCTGCGAAGTCAACTAATGAAAAACTGTTTTTT.

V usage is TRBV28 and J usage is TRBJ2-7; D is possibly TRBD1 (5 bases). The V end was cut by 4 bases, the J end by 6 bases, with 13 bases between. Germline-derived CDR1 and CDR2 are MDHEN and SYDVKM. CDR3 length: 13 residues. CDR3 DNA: TGTGCCAGCAGTTGGGGCGGTCGCAGCGAGCAGTACTTC. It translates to CASSWGGRSEQYF. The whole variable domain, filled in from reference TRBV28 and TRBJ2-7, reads DVKVTQSSRYLVKRTGEKVFLECVQDMDHENMFWYRQDPGLGLRLIYFSYDVKMKEKGDIPEGYSVSREKKERFSLILESASTNQTSMYLCASSWGGRSEQYFGPGTRLTVT.

The CDR3 region is CASSDGTGIGEQYF. For the CDR3, the DNA is TGCGCCAGCAGTGACGGGACAGGGATTGGCGAGCAGTACTTC. This chain connects TRBV10-2 to TRBJ2-7; 9 bases match TRBD1. CDR1 WSHSY and CDR2 SAAADI come from the germline V gene. The CDR3 covers 14 residues. Trimming cost V 3 bases and J 6 bases; bases outside gene matches: 6.

DNA of the CDR3: TGTGCCAGCAGTGAATCGGGAAGGGGGTTTTATGGCTACACCTTC. Protein product: CASSESGRGFYGYTF. The J gene is TRBJ1-2, the V gene TRBV25-1, with D tentatively TRBD1 (6 bases). There are 15 residues in the CDR3. Trimming took off 1 base at V and 5 bases at J, with 14 bases between the two ends. Germline CDR1 MGHDK, CDR2 SYGVNS.

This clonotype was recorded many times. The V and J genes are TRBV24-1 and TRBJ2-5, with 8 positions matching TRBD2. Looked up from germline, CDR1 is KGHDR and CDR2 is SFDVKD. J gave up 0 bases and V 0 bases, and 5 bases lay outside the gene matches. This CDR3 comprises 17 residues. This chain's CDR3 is CATSDLGPAGDQETQYF. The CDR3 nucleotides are TGTGCCACCAGTGATTTGGGACCAGCGGGGGACCAAGAGACCCAGTACTTC.

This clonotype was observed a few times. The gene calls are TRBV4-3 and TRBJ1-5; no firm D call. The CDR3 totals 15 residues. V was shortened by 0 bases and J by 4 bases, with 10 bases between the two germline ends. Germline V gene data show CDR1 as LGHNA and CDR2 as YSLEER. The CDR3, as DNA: TGCGCCAGCAGCCAAGATCATGGAACAAATCAGCCCCAGCATTTT. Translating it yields CASSQDHGTNQPQHF.

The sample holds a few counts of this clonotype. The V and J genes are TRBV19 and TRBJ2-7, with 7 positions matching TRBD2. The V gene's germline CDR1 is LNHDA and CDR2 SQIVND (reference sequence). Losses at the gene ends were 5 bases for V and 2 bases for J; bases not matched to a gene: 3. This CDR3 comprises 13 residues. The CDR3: CASSGLVAYEQYF. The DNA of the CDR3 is TGTGCCAGTAGTGGACTAGTAGCCTACGAGCAGTACTTC.

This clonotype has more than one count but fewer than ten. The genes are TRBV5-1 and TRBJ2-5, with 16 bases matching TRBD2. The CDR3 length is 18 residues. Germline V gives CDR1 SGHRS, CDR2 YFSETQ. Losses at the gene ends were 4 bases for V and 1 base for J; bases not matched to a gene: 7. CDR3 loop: CASSGGTSGRALQETQYF. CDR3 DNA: TGCGCCAGCAGCGGGGGGACTAGCGGGAGGGCCCTCCAAGAGACCCAGTACTTC.

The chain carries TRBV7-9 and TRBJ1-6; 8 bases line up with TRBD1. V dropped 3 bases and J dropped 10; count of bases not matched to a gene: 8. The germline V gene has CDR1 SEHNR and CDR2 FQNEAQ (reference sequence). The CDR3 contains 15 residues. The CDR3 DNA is TGTGCCAGCAGCTTGAGTCAGGGGGCTGGATCACCCCTCCACTTT. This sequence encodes CASSLSQGAGSPLHF.

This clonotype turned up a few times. DNA of the CDR3: TGTGCCAGCAGCCAATTCCTCGGAGAGAGTCAGCCCCAGCATTTT. Protein: CASSQFLGESQPQHF. V gene TRBV7-2 combines with J gene TRBJ1-5; D is unclear. The CDR3 totals 15 residues. Germline CDR1 SGHTA, CDR2 FQGNSA. V shed 5 bases and J shed 6 bases, with 17 bases lying between them.

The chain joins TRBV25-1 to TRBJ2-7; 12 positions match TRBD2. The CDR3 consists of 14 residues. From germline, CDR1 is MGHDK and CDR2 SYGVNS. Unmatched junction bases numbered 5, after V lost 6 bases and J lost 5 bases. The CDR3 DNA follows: TGTGCCAGCAGAGGCGGACTAGCGGGGAACGAGCAGTACTTC. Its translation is CASRGGLAGNEQYF.

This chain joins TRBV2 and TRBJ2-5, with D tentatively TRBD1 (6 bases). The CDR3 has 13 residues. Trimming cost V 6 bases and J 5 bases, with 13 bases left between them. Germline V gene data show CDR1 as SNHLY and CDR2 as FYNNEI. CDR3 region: CASSSDSRETQYF. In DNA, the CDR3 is TGTGCCAGCAGCTCGGACAGCCGTGAGACCCAGTACTTC. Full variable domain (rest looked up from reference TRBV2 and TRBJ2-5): EPEVTQTPSHQVTQMGQEVILRCVPISNHLYFYWYRQILGQKVEFLVSFYNNEISEKSEIFDDQFSVERPDGSNFTLKIRSTKLEDSAMYFCASSSDSRETQYFGPGTRLLVL.

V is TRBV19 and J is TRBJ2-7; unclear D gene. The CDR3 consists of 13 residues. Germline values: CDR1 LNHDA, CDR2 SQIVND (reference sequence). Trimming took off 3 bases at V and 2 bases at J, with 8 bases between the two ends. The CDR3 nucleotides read TGTGCCAGTAGTATGGTGTTTCCCTACGAGCAGTACTTC. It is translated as CASSMVFPYEQYF.

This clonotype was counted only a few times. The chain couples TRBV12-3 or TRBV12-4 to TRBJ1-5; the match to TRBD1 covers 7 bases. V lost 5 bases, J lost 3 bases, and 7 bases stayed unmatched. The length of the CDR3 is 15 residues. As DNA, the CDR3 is TGTGCCAGCAGTCCCCGACAGGGTGACAATCAGCCCCAGCATTTT. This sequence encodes CASSPRQGDNQPQHF.

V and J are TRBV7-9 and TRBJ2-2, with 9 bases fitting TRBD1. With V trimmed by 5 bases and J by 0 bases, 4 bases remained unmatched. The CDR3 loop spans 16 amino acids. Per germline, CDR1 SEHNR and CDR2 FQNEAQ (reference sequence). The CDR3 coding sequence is TGTGCCAGCAGCCAGGGACAGGGTTCGAACACCGGGGAGCTGTTTTTT. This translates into CASSQGQGSNTGELFF.